Described below is a single T cell receptor (beta chain) sequence and its context. Its antigen is unidentified. The entry originates in a study of T cell responses to AZD1222 COVID-19 vaccine. In the study overall: Second doses at about 4 or about 12 weeks were pooled. Findings and limits, study-wide: Seropositivity was recorded at baseline in only five to seven AZD1222 recipients. Spike-wide coverage was observed for vaccine-associated CD4 TCRs, with dominant responses at 160-218 and 743-854.

This CDR3 contains 14 residues. Looked up from germline, CDR1 is KGHSH and CDR2 is LQKENI. The V segment lost 3 bases and the J segment 3 bases; nucleotides outside the gene matches: 5. Method: immunoSEQ multiplex PCR; TCRdb's copy keeps in-frame clones and lacks some. The table shows some 97,000 clones, with 80% to 95% occurring only once. The sample in question was peripheral blood, obtained on day 0 of AZD1222 vaccination. The sequence was collected from an adult in good health. The chain uses TRBV18 and TRBJ2-7, with 7 bases lining up with TRBD2. The CDR3 nucleotides read TGTGCCAGCTCACCGGGAGGGCAAGGCTACGAGCAGTACTTC. Translating gives CASSPGGQGYEQYF.